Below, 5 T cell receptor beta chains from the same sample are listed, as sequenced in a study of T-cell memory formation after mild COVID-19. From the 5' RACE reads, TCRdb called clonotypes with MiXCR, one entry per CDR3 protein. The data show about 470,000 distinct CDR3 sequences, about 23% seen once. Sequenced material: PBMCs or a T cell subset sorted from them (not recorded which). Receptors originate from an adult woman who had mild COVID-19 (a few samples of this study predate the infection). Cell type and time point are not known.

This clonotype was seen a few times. This CDR3 is CASPPRGPDTQYF. CDR3 nucleotide sequence: TGCGCCAGCCCCCCCCGGGGCCCAGATACGCAGTATTTT. The rearrangement links TRBV5-1 to TRBJ2-3; D is tentatively TRBD1 or TRBD2 (5 bases each). This CDR3 region has 13 residues. The V gene lost 7 bases and the J gene lost 4 bases, with 13 bases spanning the gap. The germline gives CDR1 SGHRS, CDR2 YFSETQ.

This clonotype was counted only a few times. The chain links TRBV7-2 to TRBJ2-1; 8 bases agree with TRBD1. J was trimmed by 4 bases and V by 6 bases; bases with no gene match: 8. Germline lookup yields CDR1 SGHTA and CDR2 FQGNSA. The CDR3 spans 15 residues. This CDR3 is CASSNVGTGYNEQFF. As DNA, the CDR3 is TGTGCCAGCAGTAATGTGGGGACAGGTTACAATGAGCAGTTCTTC.

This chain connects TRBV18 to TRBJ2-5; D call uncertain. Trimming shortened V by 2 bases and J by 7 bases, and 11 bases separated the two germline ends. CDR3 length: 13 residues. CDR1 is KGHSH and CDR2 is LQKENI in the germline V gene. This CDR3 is CASSPLPRGTQYF. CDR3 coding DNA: TGTGCCAGCTCACCATTGCCCCGCGGGACCCAGTACTTC.

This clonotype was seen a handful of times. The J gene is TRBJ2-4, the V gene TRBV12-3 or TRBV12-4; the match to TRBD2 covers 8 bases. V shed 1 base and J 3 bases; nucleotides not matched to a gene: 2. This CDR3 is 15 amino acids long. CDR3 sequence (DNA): TGTGCCAGCAGTTTAGTAGGGACTAGCAAAAACATTCAGTACTTC. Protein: CASSLVGTSKNIQYF.

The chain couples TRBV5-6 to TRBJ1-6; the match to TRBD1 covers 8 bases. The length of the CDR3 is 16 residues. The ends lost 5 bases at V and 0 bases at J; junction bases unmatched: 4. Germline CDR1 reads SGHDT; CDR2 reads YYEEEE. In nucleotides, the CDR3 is TGTGCCAGCAGTCCGGACAGGGCCTCCTATAATTCACCCCTCCACTTT. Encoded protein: CASSPDRASYNSPLHF.